These 8 T cell receptor beta chains share one sample of origin, sequenced in a study of cytomegalovirus exposure and HLA in healthy donors. The PCR used 60 Vbeta and 13 Jbeta primers. Sequenced by immunoSEQ multiplex PCR; TCRdb stores in-frame clones only, minus some. Among 100,000 to 150,000 clones listed, under 90% were seen once. Sequenced input: PBMCs. These receptors all stem from a woman aged 40-49 years in good health and CMV-seropositive.

The chain uses TRBV13 and TRBJ2-1, with 8 bases lining up with TRBD2. V shed 5 bases, J shed 2 bases, and the junction held 5 bases outside the gene matches. Per germline, CDR1 PRHDT and CDR2 FYEKMQ (reference sequence). CDR3 length: 15 residues. The CDR3 reads CASSQSGSTYNEQFF. The CDR3 nucleotides read TGTGCCAGCAGCCAAAGCGGGAGTACCTACAATGAGCAGTTCTTC.

This clone was detected only once. The chain employs TRBV19 and TRBJ2-7, with 8 bases lining up with TRBD2. CDR1 is LNHDA and CDR2 is SQIVND in the germline V gene (reference sequence). The CDR3 runs to 16 residues. Unmatched junction bases numbered 17, after V lost 6 bases and J lost 7 bases. CDR3 nucleotide sequence: TGTGCCAGTAGCCGAGCGGGGCAAGCGGGAGCTGTTGAGCAGTACTTC. Amino acid sequence: CASSRAGQAGAVEQYF.

This clone appeared once. This chain uses TRBV5-1 with TRBJ1-1; TRBD1 matches 8 bases. The CDR3 extends over 13 amino acids. From germline, CDR1 is SGHRS and CDR2 YFSETQ. The V gene end was trimmed by 0 bases and the J gene end by 7 bases; junction bases not matched to a gene: 2. The CDR3 protein is CASSLGQGNEAFF. The CDR3 region has the DNA TGCGCCAGCAGCTTGGGACAGGGGAATGAAGCTTTCTTT. The whole variable domain, remainder taken from reference TRBV5-1 and TRBJ1-1, is KAGVTQTPRYLIKTRGQQVTLSCSPISGHRSVSWYQQTPGQGLQFLFEYFSETQRNKGNFPGRFSGRQFSNSRSEMNVSTLELGDSALYLCASSLGQGNEAFFGQGTRLTVV.

The chain combines TRBV5-1 with TRBJ2-5; 9 bases match TRBD2. The CDR3 runs 16 residues. Germline V lookup: CDR1 SGHRS, CDR2 YFSETQ. V shed 4 bases and J 3 bases; nucleotides not matched to a gene: 10. CDR3 DNA: TGCGCCAGCAGCCCGGCCGCTGGCGGGGGGGAAGAGACCCAGTACTTC. Amino acid sequence: CASSPAAGGGEETQYF.

This sequence joins TRBV14 and TRBJ2-7; D is undetermined. Trimming left V 0 bases short and J 2 bases short, with 11 bases between. Germline V gene sequence: CDR1 SGHDN, CDR2 FVKESK. The CDR3 covers 15 residues. CDR3 amino acids: CASSQDLSFTYEQYF. The CDR3 nucleotides read TGTGCCAGCAGCCAAGATCTATCGTTTACCTACGAGCAGTACTTC.

The chain employs TRBV7-9 and TRBJ2-7; 10 nucleotides agree with TRBD2. The CDR3 is 15 amino acids. V was clipped by 2 bases and J by 5 bases; unmatched bases: 6. CDR1 is SEHNR and CDR2 is FQNEAQ in the germline V gene (reference sequence). In DNA form, the CDR3 reads TGTGCCAGCAGCTTAACAGCGGGAGGGCCTGACGAGCAGTACTTC. It encodes CASSLTAGGPDEQYF.

This clone was seen only a few times. The genes are TRBV5-1 and TRBJ1-5; no firm D call. The ends were cut back, 5 bases at V and 1 base at J, with 13 bases in the middle. Germline values: CDR1 SGHRS, CDR2 YFSETQ. The CDR3 runs to 15 residues. The CDR3 protein is CASSENDPSNQPQHF. DNA of the CDR3: TGCGCCAGCAGTGAGAACGATCCGAGCAATCAGCCCCAGCATTTT.

The chain couples TRBV5-1 to TRBJ2-1; 9 bases match TRBD2. Germline loops: CDR1 SGHRS, CDR2 YFSETQ. V gave up 0 bases and J gave up 13 bases; unmatched junction bases: 11. The CDR3 is 15 amino acids. The CDR3 reads CASSLADLREGPQFF. CDR3 nucleotides: TGCGCCAGCAGCTTGGCCGATCTGCGGGAGGGCCCCCAGTTCTTC.